Described below is a single T cell receptor beta chain sequence and its context. It has no known antigen specificity. No base-level quality is on record; no much larger clone is a single base apart. Libraries came from 5' RACE. A second PCR of about 7 to 12 cycles was performed with a sample-barcoded 5' primer and a J-beta primer mix. A template-switch 5' adaptor carrying 12 random nucleotides introduced a unique molecular identifier onto each TCR beta cDNA molecule. At least 2.5 million CDR3-containing paired-end reads were obtained from each sample. The Mint cDNA synthesis kit, primed by a TRBC-specific oligonucleotide, was used to synthesize first-strand cDNA from all RNA. Following uracil-DNA glycosylase treatment, all cDNA underwent a first 18-cycle PCR with the universal primers M1SS and BC2_uni_R. For the original study's pipeline: For normalization, 1 million high-quality reads were randomly selected from each sample, with every read carrying a distinct molecular identifier. Instead of being binned into consensus sequences, reads that shared molecular identifiers were thrown out. MiTCR, run with a Q25 quality threshold and the strictest error-elimination algorithm, handled CDR3 identification, clonotype clustering and error correction. A nonparametric unseen species model with Euler transformation was used to estimate lower-bound total TCR beta diversity. The raw public data were reprocessed by TCRdb itself: fastp quality trimming at Q25, MiXCR clonotype calling, in-frame beta chains only. Merged by CDR3 protein, the rows form single entries marked with the most common genes and DNA. The V and J calls were determined by TCRdb, not by the authors. A total of approximately 1,700,000 distinct CDR3 sequences appear in this sample, roughly two fifths of them only once. The ten largest clonotypes hold roughly 24% of the sample.

This sample was included in a study of blood T cells in healthy people across ages (dated by TCRdb to the mid-2010s). Notes on the research overall: In model experiments, roughly one uniquely barcoded TCR beta cDNA molecule per two T cells was captured by template switching. Using deep sequencing normalized with unique cDNA molecular identifiers, the study measured how TCR beta repertoire diversity changes with age. Four age groups were formed from the donors: young (average approximately 17 years), middle-aged (just under 40), aged (approximately 60) and long-lived (about 80). To avoid experimental bias, donors of different ages were randomly spread across the sequencing lanes. For two donors (one aged 18 to 30 and one aged 80 or older), the study analyzed two additional independent replicas of 1 million unique cDNA reads from the same blood draw. Study-wide findings and limitations: Compared with the aged group, the long-lived group had more naive CD4+ T cells, fewer expanded clones and increased TCR diversity, a pattern suggesting age selection. Observed TCR beta diversity per million T cells fell roughly linearly with age, and a significant reduction was already apparent by age roughly 40. Estimates of total diversity based on one million sequenced T cells were regarded as lower bounds and as underestimates. Observed TCR beta diversity correlated strongly with the percentage of naive T cells measured by flow cytometry. Since profiling was done on bulk unsorted PBMCs, naive and antigen-experienced compartments could not be conclusively compared. Donor CMV infection status was unknown, potentially confounding age-related changes in expanded clonotypes.

Between the V and J ends, shortened by 7 bases and 5 bases respectively, the junction contains 16 bases. The germline V gene (reference sequence) yields LNHDA for CDR1 and SQIVND for CDR2. Measured from the cysteine to the phenylalanine, the CDR3 is 14 residues long. This entry keeps only the CDR3 DNA: 42 bases, framed from base 1. Systemically healthy Caucasian individuals from Russia, approximately 39 in total and aged roughly 6 to 100 years, were included as donors. Around 9.9 milliliters of peripheral blood were collected from each donor into EDTA-treated Vacutainer tubes. Ficoll-Paque density-gradient centrifugation was used to isolate PBMCs, with at least 6.5 million per sample. Trizol reagent was used to extract total RNA from PBMCs, with at least 5 micrograms per sample. For every donor, flow cytometry on a PBMC aliquot measured the percentage of naive CD45RAhigh/CD27high T cells.

The chain couples TRBV19 to TRBJ2-3; TRBD2 is perhaps the D gene, given 6 matching bases. The TCR originated in a human donor in good health. Material for sequencing was blood. Read as DNA, the sequence is TGTGCCAGTACTCATAGCCTAGCGAGAGATACGCAGTATTTT. Protein translation: CASTHSLARDTQYF. Joined to the reference TRBV19 and TRBJ2-3 proteins, this CDR3 gives the full variable domain: DGGITQSPKYLFRKEGQNVTLSCEQNLNHDAMYWYRQDPGQGLRLIYYSQIVNDFQKGDIAEGYSVSREKKESFPLTVTSAQKNPTAFYLCASTHSLARDTQYFGPGTRLTVL.